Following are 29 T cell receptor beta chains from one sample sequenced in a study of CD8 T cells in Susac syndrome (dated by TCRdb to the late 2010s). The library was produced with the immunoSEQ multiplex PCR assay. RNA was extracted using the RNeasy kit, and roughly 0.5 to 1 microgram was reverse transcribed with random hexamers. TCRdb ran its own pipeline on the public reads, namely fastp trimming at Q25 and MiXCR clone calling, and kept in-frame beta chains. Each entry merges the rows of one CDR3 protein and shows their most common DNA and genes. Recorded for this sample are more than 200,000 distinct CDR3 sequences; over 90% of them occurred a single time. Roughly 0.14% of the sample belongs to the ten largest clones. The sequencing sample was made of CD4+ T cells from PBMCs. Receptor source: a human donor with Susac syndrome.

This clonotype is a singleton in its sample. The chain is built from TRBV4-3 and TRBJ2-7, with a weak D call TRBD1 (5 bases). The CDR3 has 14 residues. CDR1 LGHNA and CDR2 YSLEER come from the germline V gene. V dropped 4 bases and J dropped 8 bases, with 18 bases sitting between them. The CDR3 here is CASSRGTGLTKQYF. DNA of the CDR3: TGCGCCAGCAGCCGGGGCACCGGCCTTACAAAGCAGTACTTC.

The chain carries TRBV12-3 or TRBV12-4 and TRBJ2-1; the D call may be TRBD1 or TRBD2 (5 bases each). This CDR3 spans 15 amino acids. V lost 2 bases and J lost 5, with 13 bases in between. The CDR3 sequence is CASSLTGFRDNEQFF. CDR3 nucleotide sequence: TGTGCCAGCAGTTTAACGGGGTTCAGGGACAATGAGCAGTTCTTC.

DNA for the CDR3: TGCGCCAGCAGCCAAGATGGTCTAGCGGGGAGGACGCAGTATTTT. As protein: CASSQDGLAGRTQYF. The chain couples TRBV4-3 to TRBJ2-3; 9 positions agree with TRBD2. The CDR3 consists of 15 residues. CDR1 and CDR2 (germline): LGHNA, YSLEER. With V trimmed by 0 bases and J by 9 bases, 7 bases remained unmatched.

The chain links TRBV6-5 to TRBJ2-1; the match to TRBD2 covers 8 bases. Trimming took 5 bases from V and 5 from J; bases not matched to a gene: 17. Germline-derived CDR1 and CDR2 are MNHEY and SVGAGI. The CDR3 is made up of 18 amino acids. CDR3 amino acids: CASSLSPGRGGSNNEQFF. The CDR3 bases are TGTGCCAGCAGTCTATCTCCGGGACGGGGGGGCTCGAACAATGAGCAGTTCTTC.

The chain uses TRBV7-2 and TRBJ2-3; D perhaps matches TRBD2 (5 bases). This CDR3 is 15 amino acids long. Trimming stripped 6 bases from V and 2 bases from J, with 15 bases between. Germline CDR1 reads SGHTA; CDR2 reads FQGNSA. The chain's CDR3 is CASSGSGIYTDTQYF. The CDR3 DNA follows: TGTGCCAGCAGTGGGTCGGGGATATACACAGATACGCAGTATTTT.

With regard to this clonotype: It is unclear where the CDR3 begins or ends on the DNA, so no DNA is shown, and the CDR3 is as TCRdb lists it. This CDR3 is CASSTSGSLEAQYF. The V and J genes are TRBV19 and TRBJ2-5. The germline V gene has CDR1 LNHDA and CDR2 SQIVND (reference sequence). The CDR3 length equals 14 residues, ends included.

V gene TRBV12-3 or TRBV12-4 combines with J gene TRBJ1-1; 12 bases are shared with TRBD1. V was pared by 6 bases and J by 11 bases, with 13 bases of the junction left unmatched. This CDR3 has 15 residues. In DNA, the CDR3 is TGTGCCAGCAGCTCCCGGGACAGGGGGCGGATTACGGCTTTCTTT. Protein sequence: CASSSRDRGRITAFF.

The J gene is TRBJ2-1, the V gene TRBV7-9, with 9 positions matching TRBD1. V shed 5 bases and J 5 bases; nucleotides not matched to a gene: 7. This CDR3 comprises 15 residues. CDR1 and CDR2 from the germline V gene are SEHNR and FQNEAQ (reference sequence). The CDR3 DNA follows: TGTGCCAGCAGCCCCCGGGACAGGGTACACAATGAGCAGTTCTTC. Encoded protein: CASSPRDRVHNEQFF.

The CDR3 loop reads CASSLHEMGNSPLHF. The CDR3 DNA follows: TGTGCCAGCAGCCTACATGAAATGGGTAATTCACCCCTCCACTTT. The chain links TRBV9 to TRBJ1-6; D unclear. The V gene lost 4 bases and the J gene lost 6 bases, with 14 bases spanning the gap. The CDR3 contains 15 residues. Germline assignment: CDR1 SGDLS and CDR2 YYNGEE.

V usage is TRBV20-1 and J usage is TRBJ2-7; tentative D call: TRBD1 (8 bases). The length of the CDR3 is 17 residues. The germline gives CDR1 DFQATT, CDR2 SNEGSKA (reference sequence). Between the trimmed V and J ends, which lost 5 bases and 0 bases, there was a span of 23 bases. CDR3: CSAPGGQGISGSYEQYF. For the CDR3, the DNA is TGCAGTGCTCCGGGAGGACAGGGTATATCCGGCTCCTACGAGCAGTACTTC.

CDR3: CASTGGTNTGELFF. The CDR3 DNA is TGTGCCAGTACAGGAGGGACGAACACCGGGGAGCTGTTTTTT. The chain is built from TRBV19 and TRBJ2-2; maybe TRBD2 (6 bases). This CDR3 has 14 residues. Trimming removed 7 bases from V and 0 bases from J, with 9 bases in between. The germline gives CDR1 LNHDA, CDR2 SQIVND (reference sequence).

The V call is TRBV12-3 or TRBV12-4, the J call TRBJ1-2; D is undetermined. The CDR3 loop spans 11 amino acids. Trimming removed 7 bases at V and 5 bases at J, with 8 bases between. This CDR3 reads CASTAGYGYTF. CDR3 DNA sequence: TGTGCCAGCACCGCCGGGTATGGCTACACCTTC.

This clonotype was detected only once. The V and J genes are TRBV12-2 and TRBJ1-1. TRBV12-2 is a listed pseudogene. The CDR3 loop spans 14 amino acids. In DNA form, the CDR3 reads TGTGCAAGTCGCTTAGTACAGCTGAACACTGAAGCTTTCTTT. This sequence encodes CASRLVQLNTEAFF.

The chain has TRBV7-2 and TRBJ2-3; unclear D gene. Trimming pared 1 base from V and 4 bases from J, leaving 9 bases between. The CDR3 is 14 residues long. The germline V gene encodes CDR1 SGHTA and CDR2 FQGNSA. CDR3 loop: CASSLEMNADTQYF. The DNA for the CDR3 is TGTGCCAGCAGCTTAGAAATGAACGCAGATACGCAGTATTTT.

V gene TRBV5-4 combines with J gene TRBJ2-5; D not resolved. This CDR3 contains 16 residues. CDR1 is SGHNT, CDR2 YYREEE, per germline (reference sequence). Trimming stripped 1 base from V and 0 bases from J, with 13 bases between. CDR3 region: CASSLLGWNNQETQYF. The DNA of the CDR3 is TGTGCCAGCAGCTTGCTCGGGTGGAATAACCAAGAGACCCAGTACTTC.

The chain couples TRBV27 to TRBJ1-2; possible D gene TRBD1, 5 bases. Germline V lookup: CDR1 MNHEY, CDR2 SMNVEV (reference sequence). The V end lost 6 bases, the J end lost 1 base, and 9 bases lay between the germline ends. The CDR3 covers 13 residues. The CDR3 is CASRRDLNYGYTF. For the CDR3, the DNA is TGTGCCAGCAGACGGGACCTTAACTATGGCTACACCTTC.

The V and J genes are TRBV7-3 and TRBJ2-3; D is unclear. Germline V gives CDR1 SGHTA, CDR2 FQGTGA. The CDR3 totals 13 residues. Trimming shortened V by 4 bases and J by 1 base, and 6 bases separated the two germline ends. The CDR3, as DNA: TGTGCCAGCAGCTCACCACGCACAGATACGCAGTATTTT. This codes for CASSSPRTDTQYF.

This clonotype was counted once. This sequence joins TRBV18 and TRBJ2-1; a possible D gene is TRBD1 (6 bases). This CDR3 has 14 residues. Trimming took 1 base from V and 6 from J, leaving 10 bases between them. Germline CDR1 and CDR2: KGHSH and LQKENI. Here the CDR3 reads CASSPRDTSNEQFF. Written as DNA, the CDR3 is TGTGCCAGCTCACCACGGGACACTTCCAATGAGCAGTTCTTC.

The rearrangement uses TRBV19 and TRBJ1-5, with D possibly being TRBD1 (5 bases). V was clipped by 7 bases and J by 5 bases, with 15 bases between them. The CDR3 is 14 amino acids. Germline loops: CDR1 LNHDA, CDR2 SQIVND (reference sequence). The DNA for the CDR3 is TGTGCCAGTACCACGAGGGGAATGGATCAGCCCCAGCATTTT. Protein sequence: CASTTRGMDQPQHF.

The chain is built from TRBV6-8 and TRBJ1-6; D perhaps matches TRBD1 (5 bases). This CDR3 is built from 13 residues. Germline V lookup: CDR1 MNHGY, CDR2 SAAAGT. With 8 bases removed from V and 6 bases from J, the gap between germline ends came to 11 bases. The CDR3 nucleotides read TGTGCCAGCGGATGGGACGGTAATTCACCCCTCCACTTT. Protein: CASGWDGNSPLHF.

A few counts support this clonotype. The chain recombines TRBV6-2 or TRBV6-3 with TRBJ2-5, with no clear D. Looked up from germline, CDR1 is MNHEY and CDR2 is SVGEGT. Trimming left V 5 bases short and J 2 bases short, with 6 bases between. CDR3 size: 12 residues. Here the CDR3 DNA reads TGTGCCAGCAGTCCTGTTCAAGAGACCCAGTACTTC. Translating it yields CASSPVQETQYF.

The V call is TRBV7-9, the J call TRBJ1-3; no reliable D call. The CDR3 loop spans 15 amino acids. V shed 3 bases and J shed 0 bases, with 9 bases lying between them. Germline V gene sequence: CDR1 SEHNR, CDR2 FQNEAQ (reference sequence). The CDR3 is CASSFGPDSGNTIYF. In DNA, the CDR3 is TGTGCCAGCAGCTTCGGGCCAGACTCTGGAAACACCATATATTTT.

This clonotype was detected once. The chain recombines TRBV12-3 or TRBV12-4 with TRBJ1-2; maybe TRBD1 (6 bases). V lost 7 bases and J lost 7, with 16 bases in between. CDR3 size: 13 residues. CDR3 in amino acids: CASTRRGERGYTF. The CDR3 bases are TGTGCCAGCACCCGAAGGGGGGAGCGTGGCTACACCTTC.

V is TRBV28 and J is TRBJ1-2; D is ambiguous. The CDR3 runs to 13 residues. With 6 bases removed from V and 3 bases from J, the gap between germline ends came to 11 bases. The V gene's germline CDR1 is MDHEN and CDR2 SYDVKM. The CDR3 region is CASRPAEDYGYTF. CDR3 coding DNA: TGTGCCAGCAGGCCGGCAGAGGACTATGGCTACACCTTC.

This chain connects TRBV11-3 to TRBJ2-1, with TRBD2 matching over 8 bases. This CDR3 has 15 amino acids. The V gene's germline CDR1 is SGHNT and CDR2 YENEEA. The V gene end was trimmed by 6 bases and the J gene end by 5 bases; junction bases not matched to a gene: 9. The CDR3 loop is CASSHIAGSNNEQFF. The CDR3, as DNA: TGTGCCAGCAGTCACATAGCGGGGAGTAACAATGAGCAGTTCTTC.

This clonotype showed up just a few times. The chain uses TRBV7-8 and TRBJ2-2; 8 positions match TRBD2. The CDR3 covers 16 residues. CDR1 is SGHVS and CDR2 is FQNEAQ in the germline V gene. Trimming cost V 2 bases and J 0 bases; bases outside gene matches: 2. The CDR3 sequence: CASSLTGLANTGELFF. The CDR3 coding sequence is TGTGCCAGCAGCTTAACGGGACTAGCGAACACCGGGGAGCTGTTTTTT. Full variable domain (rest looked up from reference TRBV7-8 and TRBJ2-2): GAGVSQSPRYKVAKRGQDVALRCDPISGHVSLFWYQQALGQGPEFLTYFQNEAQLDKSGLPSDRFFAERPEGSVSTLKIQRTQQEDSAVYLCASSLTGLANTGELFFGEGSRLTVL.

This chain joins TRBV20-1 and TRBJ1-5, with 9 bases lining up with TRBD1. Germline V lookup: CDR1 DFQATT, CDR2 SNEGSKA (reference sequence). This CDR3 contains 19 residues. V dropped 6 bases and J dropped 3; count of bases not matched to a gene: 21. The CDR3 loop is CSAPASSTGGSIYNQPQHF. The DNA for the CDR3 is TGCAGTGCCCCCGCCTCATCGACAGGGGGATCCATCTACAATCAGCCCCAGCATTTT.

CDR3 sequence reads: CASSLGFEGTEAFF. In DNA form, the CDR3 reads TGTGCCAGCAGCTTAGGGTTTGAGGGGACTGAAGCTTTCTTT. This sequence joins TRBV7-2 and TRBJ1-1, with D possibly matching TRBD1 (5 bases). V dropped 1 base and J dropped 5 bases, with 11 bases sitting between them. This CDR3 contains 14 residues. The V gene's germline CDR1 is SGHTA and CDR2 FQGNSA.

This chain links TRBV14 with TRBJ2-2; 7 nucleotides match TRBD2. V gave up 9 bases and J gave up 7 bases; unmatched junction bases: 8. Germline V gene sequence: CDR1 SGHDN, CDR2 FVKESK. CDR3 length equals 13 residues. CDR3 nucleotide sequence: TGTGCCAGTACAGACCAGCGGGGCGGGGAGCTGTTTTTT. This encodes CASTDQRGGELFF. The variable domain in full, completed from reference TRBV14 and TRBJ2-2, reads EAGVTQFPSHSVIEKGQTVTLRCDPISGHDNLYWYRRVMGKEIKFLLHFVKESKQDESGMPNNRFLAERTGGTYSTLKVQPAELEDSGVYFCASTDQRGGELFFGEGSRLTVL.